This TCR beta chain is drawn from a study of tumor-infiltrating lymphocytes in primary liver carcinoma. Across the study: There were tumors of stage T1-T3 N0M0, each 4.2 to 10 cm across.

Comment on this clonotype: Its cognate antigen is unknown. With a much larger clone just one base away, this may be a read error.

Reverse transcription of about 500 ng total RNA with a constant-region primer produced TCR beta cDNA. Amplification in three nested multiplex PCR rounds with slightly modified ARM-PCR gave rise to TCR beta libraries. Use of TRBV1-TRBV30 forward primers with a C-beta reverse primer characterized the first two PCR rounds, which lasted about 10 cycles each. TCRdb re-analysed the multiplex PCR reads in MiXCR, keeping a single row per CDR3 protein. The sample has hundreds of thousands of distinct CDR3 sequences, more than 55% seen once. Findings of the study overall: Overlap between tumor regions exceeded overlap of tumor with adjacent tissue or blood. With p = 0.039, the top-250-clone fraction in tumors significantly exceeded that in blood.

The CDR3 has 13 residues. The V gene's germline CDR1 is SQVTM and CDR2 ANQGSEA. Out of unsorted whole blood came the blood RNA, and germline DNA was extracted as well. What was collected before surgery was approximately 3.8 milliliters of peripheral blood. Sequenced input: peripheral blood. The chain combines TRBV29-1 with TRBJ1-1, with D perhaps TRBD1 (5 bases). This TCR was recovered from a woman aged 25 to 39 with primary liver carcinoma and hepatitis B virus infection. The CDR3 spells CSVEFRIGTEVFF. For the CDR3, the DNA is TGCAGCGTTGAGTTCAGGATCGGGACTGAAGTTTTCTTT.